These 9 T cell receptor beta chains were sequenced from one sample in a study of PD-1 blockade in classical Hodgkin lymphoma. Exposure to brentuximab vedotin varied, and each patient had relapsed following autologous stem cell transplantation. The method was immunoSEQ multiplex PCR; TCRdb's version includes in-frame clones alone and lacks a portion of them. The repertoire holds some 13,000 clones, around 87% seen once, with around a third in the top ten. The starting material was peripheral blood mononuclear cells (PBMCs), obtained at baseline. Receptor source: a human donor with classical Hodgkin lymphoma.

J is TRBJ1-1 and V is TRBV9; the match to TRBD1 covers 10 bases. V was pared by 3 bases and J by 0 bases, with 2 bases of the junction left unmatched. CDR3 length: 15 amino acids. Per germline, CDR1 SGDLS and CDR2 YYNGEE. In DNA, the CDR3 is TGTGCCAGCAGCGCCGGACAGGGGGTGAACACTGAAGCTTTCTTT. Protein: CASSAGQGVNTEAFF.

In its sample, this clone ranks as medium-sized. The rearrangement uses TRBV5-6 and TRBJ2-4, with D maybe TRBD1 (5 bases). There are 14 residues in the CDR3. Germline CDR1 and CDR2: SGHDT and YYEEEE. The germline V and J ends were trimmed by 7 bases and 4 bases, with 15 bases remaining between them. This CDR3 reads CASRSYKGKNIQYF. The CDR3 DNA reads as TGTGCCAGCCGCAGCTATAAGGGGAAAAACATTCAGTACTTC.

The chain employs TRBV27 and TRBJ1-1, with D unclear. There are 13 residues in the CDR3. The ends were cut back, 3 bases at V and 3 bases at J, with 8 bases in the middle. The germline V gene has CDR1 MNHEY and CDR2 SMNVEV (reference sequence). The CDR3 nucleotides are TGTGCCAGCAGTTTCAGTGGCGACACTGAAGCTTTCTTT. This sequence encodes CASSFSGDTEAFF.

J is TRBJ1-2 and V is TRBV4-1, with no clear D. The CDR3 is made up of 13 amino acids. Trimming removed 6 bases from V and 5 bases from J, with 13 bases in between. Germline values: CDR1 MGHRA, CDR2 YSYEKL. The CDR3 spells CASSSPSVYGYTF. CDR3 nucleotides: TGCGCCAGCAGTTCACCAAGCGTGTATGGCTACACCTTC.

The table lists this clone with a few counts. This chain connects TRBV6-5 to TRBJ2-1; D is possibly TRBD2 (5 bases). The CDR3 is 15 amino acids. The V gene lost 6 bases and the J gene lost 3 bases, with 15 bases spanning the gap. The germline V gene encodes CDR1 MNHEY and CDR2 SVGAGI. CDR3 in DNA: TGTGCCAGCAGAACACCCGGGGATGGCTACAATGAGCAGTTCTTC. Translating it yields CASRTPGDGYNEQFF.

The CDR3 protein is CASSRDSQAKNIQYF. The CDR3 DNA sequence: TGTGCCAGTAGTCGGGACAGCCAAGCCAAAAACATTCAGTACTTC. V and J are TRBV19 and TRBJ2-4, with TRBD1 identical over 7 bases. The CDR3 is made up of 15 amino acids. Trimming at V came to 5 bases and at J to 0 bases, leaving 4 bases not matched to a gene. Germline CDR1 LNHDA, CDR2 SQIVND (reference sequence).

This clone was seen just once. The CDR3 region has the DNA TGTGCCAGCAGCTTAGTAAGGGGTAATGAAAAACTGTTTTTT. It is translated as CASSLVRGNEKLFF. The chain has TRBV11-2 and TRBJ1-4, with D possibly being TRBD1 (5 bases). V lost 1 base, J lost 4 bases, and 7 bases lay in between. CDR1 is SGHAT and CDR2 is FQNNGV in the germline V gene. This CDR3 comprises 14 residues.

Worth noting for this clone: Germline is not matched at one junction end, which may reflect a read error. The V and J genes are TRBV4-1 and TRBJ2-5; 10 bases match TRBD2. Germline CDR1 and CDR2: MGHRA and YSYEKL. This CDR3 region has 14 residues. The CDR3 loop is CASSRFLAGEAQYF. CDR3 bases: TGCGCCAGCAGCCGATTTCTAGCGGGAGAGGCCCAGTACTTC.

For the CDR3, the DNA is TGTGCCAGCAGCTTATCCAAGGGGCAAGCGGGAGACTCAGAGACCCAGTACTTC. Its protein product is CASSLSKGQAGDSETQYF. This chain uses TRBV7-9 with TRBJ2-5, with TRBD2 matching 8 bases. The germline V gene encodes CDR1 SEHNR and CDR2 FQNEAQ (reference sequence). This CDR3 contains 18 residues. The V segment lost 2 bases and the J segment 4 bases; nucleotides outside the gene matches: 15.